This record covers a single TCR beta chain. Its antigen is currently unknown. Primers for the PCR totalled 60 Vbeta and 13 Jbeta. Clones were read by immunoSEQ multiplex PCR, and TCRdb kept only the in-frame ones, dropping some. In total, the table holds about 92,000 clones. These data come from a study of cytomegalovirus exposure and HLA in healthy donors. Germline-derived CDR1 and CDR2 are KGHSH and LQKENI. The V gene end was trimmed by 6 bases and the J gene end by 6 bases; junction bases not matched to a gene: 6. CDR3 length: 14 amino acids. General study results and limits: Data from an earlier analysis indicated that most TCR beta V segments were productive either about 90% or about 30% of the time.

The sequence was collected from a man aged 45-65 years in good health and CMV-seropositive. The genes are TRBV18 and TRBJ2-3, with 10 positions matching TRBD2. The specimen sequenced was PBMCs. The CDR3 bases are TGTGCCAGCTCCAGCGGGAGGGGTACGGATACGCAGTATTTT. Translation gives CASSSGRGTDTQYF.